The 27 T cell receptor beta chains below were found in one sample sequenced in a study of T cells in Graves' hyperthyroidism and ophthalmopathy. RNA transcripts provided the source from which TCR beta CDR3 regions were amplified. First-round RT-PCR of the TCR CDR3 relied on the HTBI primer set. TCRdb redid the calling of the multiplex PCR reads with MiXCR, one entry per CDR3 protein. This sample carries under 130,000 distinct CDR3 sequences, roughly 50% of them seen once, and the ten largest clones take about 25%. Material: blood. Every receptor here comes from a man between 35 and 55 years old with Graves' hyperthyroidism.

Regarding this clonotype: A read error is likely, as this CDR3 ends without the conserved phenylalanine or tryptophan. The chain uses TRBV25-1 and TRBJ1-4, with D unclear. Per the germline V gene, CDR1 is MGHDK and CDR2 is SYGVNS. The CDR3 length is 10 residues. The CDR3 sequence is CTSSGEKLFL. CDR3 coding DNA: TGTACCAGCAGTGGTGAAAAACTGTTTCTT.

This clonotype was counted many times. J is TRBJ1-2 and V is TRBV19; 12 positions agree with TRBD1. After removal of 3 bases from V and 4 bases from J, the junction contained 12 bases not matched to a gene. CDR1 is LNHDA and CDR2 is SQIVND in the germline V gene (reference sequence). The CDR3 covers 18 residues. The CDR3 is CASSIIGTGGVRGYGYTF. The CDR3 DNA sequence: TGTGCCAGTAGTATTATAGGGACAGGGGGCGTTCGAGGCTATGGCTACACCTTC.

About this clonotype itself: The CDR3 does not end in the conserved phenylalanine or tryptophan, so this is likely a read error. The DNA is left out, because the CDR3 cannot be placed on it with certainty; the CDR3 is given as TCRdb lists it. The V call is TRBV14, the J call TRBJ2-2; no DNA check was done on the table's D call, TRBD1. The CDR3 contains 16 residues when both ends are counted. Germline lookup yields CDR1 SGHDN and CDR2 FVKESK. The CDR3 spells CASSLSRGAEHRGAVV.

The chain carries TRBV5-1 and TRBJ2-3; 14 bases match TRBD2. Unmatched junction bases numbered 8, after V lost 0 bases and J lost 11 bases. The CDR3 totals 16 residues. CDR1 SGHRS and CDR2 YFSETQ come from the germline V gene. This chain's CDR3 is CASSLVPGLAGDEQYF. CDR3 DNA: TGCGCCAGCAGCTTGGTTCCGGGACTAGCGGGAGATGAGCAGTATTTT.

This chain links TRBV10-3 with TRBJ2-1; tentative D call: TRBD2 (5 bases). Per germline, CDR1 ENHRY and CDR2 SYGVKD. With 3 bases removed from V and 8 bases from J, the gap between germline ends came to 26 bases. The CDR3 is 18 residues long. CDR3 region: CAISEYSVGRTSLDEQFF. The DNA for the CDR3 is TGTGCCATCAGTGAATATAGCGTTGGGCGCACGTCCCTTGATGAGCAGTTCTTC.

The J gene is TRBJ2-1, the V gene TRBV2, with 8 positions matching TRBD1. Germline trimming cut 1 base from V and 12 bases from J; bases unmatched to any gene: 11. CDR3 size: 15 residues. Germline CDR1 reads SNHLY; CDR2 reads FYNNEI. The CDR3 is CASSEGDRSTDTQFF. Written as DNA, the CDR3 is TGTGCCAGCAGTGAAGGGGACAGGTCCACAGATACGCAGTTCTTC.

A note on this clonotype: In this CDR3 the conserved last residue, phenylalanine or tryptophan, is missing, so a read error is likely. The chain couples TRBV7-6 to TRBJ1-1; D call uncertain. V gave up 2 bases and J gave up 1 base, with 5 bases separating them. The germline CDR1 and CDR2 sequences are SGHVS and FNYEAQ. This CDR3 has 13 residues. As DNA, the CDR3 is TGTGCCAGCAGCTTAAGGGCGAACACTGAAGCTTTCCTT. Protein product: CASSLRANTEAFL.

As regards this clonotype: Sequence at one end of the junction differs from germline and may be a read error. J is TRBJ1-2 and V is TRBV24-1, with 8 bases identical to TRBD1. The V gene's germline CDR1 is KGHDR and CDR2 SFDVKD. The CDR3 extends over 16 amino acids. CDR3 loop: CATSHLGQGKLCGYTF. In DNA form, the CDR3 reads TGTGCCACCAGTCATTTAGGACAGGGAAAACTATGTGGCTACACCTTC.

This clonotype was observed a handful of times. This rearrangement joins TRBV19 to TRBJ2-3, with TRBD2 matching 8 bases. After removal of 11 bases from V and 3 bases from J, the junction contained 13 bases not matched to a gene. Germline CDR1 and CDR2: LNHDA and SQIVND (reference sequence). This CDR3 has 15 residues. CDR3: CAWSVQSGGTDTQYF. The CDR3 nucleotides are TGTGCCTGGAGTGTACAGAGCGGGGGTACAGATACGCAGTATTTT.

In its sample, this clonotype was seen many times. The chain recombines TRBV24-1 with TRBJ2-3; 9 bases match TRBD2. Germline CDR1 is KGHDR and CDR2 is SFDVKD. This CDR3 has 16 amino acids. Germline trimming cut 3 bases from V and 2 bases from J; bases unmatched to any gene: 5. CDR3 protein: CATSDTKRGATDTQYF. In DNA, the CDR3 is TGTGCCACCAGTGATACCAAGCGGGGGGCCACAGATACGCAGTATTTT.

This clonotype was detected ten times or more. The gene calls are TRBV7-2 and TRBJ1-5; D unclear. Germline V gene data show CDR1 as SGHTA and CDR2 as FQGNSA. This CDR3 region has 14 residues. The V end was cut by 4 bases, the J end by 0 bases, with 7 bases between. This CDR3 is CASSSDGSNQPQHF. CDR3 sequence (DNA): TGTGCCAGCAGCTCGGACGGTAGCAATCAGCCCCAGCATTTT.

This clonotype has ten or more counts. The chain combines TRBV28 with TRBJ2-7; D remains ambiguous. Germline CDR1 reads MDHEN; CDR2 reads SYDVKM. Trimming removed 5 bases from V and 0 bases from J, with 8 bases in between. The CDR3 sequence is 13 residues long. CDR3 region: CASSPHTSYEQYF. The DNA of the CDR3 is TGTGCCAGCAGTCCCCACACCTCCTACGAGCAGTACTTC.

The CDR3 bases are TGCAGCTGGGGAACTCCCCGGGGCGAGCAGTACTTC. This gives the protein CSWGTPRGEQYF. V is TRBV29-1 and J is TRBJ2-7; maybe TRBD2 (5 bases). V shed 8 bases and J shed 6 bases, with 17 bases lying between them. The length of the CDR3 is 12 residues. The germline V gene encodes CDR1 SQVTM and CDR2 ANQGSEA.

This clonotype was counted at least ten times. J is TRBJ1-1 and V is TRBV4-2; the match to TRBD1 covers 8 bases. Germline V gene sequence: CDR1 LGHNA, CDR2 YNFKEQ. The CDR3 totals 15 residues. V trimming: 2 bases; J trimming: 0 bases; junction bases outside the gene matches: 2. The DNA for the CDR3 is TGTGCCAGCAGCCAACCGACAGGGGTGAACACTGAAGCTTTCTTT. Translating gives CASSQPTGVNTEAFF.

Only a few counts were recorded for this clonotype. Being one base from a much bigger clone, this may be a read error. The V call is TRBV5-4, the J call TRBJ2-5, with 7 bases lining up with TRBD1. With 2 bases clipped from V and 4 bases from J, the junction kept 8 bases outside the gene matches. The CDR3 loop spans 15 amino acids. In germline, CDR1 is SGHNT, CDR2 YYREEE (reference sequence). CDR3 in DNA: TGTGCCAGCAGCTTCGACAGGGTCGCGGTAGAGACCCAGTACTTC. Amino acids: CASSFDRVAVETQYF.

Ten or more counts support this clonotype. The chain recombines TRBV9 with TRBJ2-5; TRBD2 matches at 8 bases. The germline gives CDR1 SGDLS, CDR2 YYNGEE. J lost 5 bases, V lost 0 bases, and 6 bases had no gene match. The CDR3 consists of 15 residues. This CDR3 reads CASSVGTSTRETQYF. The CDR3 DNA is TGTGCCAGCAGCGTAGGGACTAGCACTAGGGAGACCCAGTACTTC.

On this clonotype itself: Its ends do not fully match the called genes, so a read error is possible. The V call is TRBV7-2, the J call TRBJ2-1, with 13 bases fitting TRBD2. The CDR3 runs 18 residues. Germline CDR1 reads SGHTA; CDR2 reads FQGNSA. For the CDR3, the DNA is TGTGCCAGCAGCTTTTCGAGGACTAGCGGGGGCTCCTACAATGAGCAGTCCTTC. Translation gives CASSFSRTSGGSYNEQSF.

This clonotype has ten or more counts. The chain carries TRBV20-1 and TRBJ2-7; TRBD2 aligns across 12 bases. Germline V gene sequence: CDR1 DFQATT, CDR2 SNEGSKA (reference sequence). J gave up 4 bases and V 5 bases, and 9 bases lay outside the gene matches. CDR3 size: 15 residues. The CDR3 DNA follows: TGCAGTGCTGTTTCGACTAGCGGGAGTTTTTACGAGCAGTACTTC. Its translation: CSAVSTSGSFYEQYF.

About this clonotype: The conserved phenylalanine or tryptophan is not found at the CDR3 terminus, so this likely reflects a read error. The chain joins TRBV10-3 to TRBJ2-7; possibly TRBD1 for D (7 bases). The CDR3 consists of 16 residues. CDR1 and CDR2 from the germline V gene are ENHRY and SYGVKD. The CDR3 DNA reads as TGTGCCATCAGTGTCGGGGGAGAGGGGGCTACCTACGGGCAGTACTCC. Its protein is CAISVGGEGATYGQYS.

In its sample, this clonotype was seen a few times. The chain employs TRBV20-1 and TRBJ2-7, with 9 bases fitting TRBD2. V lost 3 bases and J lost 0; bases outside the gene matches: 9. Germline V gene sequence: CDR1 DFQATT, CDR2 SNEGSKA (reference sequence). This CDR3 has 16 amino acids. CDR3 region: CSARGVSGGSSYEQYF. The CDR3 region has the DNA TGCAGTGCTAGGGGGGTTAGCGGGGGTTCCTCCTACGAGCAGTACTTC.

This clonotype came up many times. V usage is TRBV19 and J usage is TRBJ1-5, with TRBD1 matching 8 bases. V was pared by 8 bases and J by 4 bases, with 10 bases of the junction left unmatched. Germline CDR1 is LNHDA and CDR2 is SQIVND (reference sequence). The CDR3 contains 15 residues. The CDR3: CASSLLRDRNQPQHF. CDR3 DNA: TGTGCCAGTTCGCTACTCCGGGACAGGAATCAGCCCCAGCATTTT. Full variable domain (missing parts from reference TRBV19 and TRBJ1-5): DGGITQSPKYLFRKEGQNVTLSCEQNLNHDAMYWYRQDPGQGLRLIYYSQIVNDFQKGDIAEGYSVSREKKESFPLTVTSAQKNPTAFYLCASSLLRDRNQPQHFGDGTRLSIL.

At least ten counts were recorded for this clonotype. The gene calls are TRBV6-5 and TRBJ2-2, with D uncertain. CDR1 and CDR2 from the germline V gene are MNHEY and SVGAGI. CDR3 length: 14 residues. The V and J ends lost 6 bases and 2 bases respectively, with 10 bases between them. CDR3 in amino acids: CASRLQENTGELFF. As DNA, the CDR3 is TGTGCCAGCAGACTTCAGGAAAACACCGGGGAGCTGTTTTTT.

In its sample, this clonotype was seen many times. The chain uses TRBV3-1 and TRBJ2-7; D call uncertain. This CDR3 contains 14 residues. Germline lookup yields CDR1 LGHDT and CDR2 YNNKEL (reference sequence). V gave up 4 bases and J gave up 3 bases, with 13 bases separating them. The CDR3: CASSLGPIHYEQYF. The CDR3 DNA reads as TGTGCCAGCAGCCTCGGCCCCATACACTACGAGCAGTACTTC.

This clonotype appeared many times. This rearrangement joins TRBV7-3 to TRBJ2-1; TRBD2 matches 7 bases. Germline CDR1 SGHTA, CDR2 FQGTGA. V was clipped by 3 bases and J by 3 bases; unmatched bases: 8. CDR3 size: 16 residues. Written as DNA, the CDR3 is TGTGCCAGCAGCTTCGGAGCGGGGACCGGCTACAATGAGCAGTTCTTC. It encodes CASSFGAGTGYNEQFF.

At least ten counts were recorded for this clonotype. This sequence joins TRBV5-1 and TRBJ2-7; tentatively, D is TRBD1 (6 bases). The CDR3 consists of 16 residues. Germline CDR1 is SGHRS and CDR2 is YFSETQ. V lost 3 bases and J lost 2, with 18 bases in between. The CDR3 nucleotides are TGCGCCAGCAGCTCAACGTACAGGGAACTCCCCTACGAGCAGTACTTC. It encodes CASSSTYRELPYEQYF.

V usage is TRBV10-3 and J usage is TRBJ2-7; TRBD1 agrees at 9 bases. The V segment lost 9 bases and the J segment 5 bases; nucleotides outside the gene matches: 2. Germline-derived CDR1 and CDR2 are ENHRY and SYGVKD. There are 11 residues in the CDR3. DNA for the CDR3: TGTGCCATACAGGGGGCAAACGAGCAGTACTTC. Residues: CAIQGANEQYF.

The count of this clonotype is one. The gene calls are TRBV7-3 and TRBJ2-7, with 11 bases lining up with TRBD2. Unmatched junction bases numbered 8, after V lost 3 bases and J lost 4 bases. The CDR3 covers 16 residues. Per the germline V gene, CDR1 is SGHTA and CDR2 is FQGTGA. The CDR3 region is CASSFVPGLAVYEQYF. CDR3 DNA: TGTGCCAGCAGCTTCGTCCCGGGACTAGCGGTATACGAGCAGTACTTC. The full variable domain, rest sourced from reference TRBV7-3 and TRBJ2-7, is GAGVSQTPSNKVTEKGKYVELRCDPISGHTALYWYRQSLGQGPEFLIYFQGTGAADDSGLPNDRFFAVRPEGSVSTLKIQRTERGDSAVYLCASSFVPGLAVYEQYFGPGTRLTVT.